These 27 T cell receptor beta chains were sequenced from one sample in a study of OX40 agonist ivuxolimab in advanced cancers. TCRdb's copy holds only in-frame clones and misses some; the assay was immunoSEQ multiplex PCR. The sample consists of some 40,000 clones, about 80% of them appearing once. The source was CD4+ or CD8+ T cells sorted from blood, collected in a trial of the OX40 agonist ivuxolimab. The receptors stem from an adult with an advanced solid tumor such as melanoma, head and neck, liver or kidney cancer.

This clone was seen more than once but under ten times. The rearrangement uses TRBV5-6 and TRBJ1-1; D not certain. This CDR3 is 14 amino acids long. CDR1 and CDR2 (germline): SGHDT, YYEEEE. The ends were cut back, 4 bases at V and 1 base at J, with 11 bases in the middle. CDR3 DNA: TGTGCCAGCAGCCCGAGAATTGGGAACACTGAAGCTTTCTTT. Protein: CASSPRIGNTEAFF.

The chain joins TRBV25-1 to TRBJ1-5; 10 nucleotides agree with TRBD1. From germline, CDR1 is MGHDK and CDR2 SYGVNS. The CDR3 consists of 17 residues. The V and J ends lost 1 base and 1 base, in that order; junction bases with no gene match: 4. CDR3 sequence reads: CASSESRTGGSNQPQHF. CDR3 nucleotide sequence: TGTGCCAGCAGTGAATCCCGGACAGGGGGGAGCAATCAGCCCCAGCATTTT.

This clone rates as medium-sized. J is TRBJ2-7 and V is TRBV19; D ambiguous. This CDR3 region has 13 residues. V lost 3 bases, J lost 2 bases, and 8 bases lay in between. CDR1 and CDR2 from the germline V gene are LNHDA and SQIVND (reference sequence). For the CDR3, the DNA is TGTGCCAGTAGTATGCGGCAGGCCTACGAGCAGTACTTC. Protein sequence: CASSMRQAYEQYF.

This chain links TRBV5-4 with TRBJ2-3, with D perhaps matching TRBD1 (6 bases). The CDR3 contains 15 residues. The V end was cut by 1 base, the J end by 2 bases, with 11 bases between. Per the germline V gene, CDR1 is SGHNT and CDR2 is YYREEE (reference sequence). The CDR3 region has the DNA TGTGCCAGCAGCTTGCCAGGGGCTTCCACAGATACGCAGTATTTT. Protein: CASSLPGASTDTQYF.

Here the CDR3 reads CASSYNQGAGEKLFF. CDR3 DNA: TGCGCCAGCAGTTACAACCAGGGGGCCGGCGAAAAACTGTTTTTT. V gene TRBV5-1 combines with J gene TRBJ1-4, with 8 bases lining up with TRBD1. With 5 bases clipped from V and 8 bases from J, the junction kept 11 bases outside the gene matches. This CDR3 contains 15 residues. The germline CDR1 and CDR2 sequences are SGHRS and YFSETQ.

The V call is TRBV5-4, the J call TRBJ2-1; maybe TRBD2 (6 bases). Germline lookup yields CDR1 SGHNT and CDR2 YYREEE (reference sequence). The CDR3 spans 20 residues. V lost 0 bases to trimming and J lost 0 bases, with 22 bases between them. The CDR3 nucleotides are TGTGCCAGCAGCTTGGCGGTCCTAGCGAGCCGCGTATCCTCCTACAATGAGCAGTTCTTC. As protein: CASSLAVLASRVSSYNEQFF. The full variable domain, completed using reference TRBV5-4 and TRBJ2-1, is ETGVTQSPTHLIKTRGQQVTLRCSSQSGHNTVSWYQQALGQGPQFIFQYYREEENGRGNFPPRFSGLQFPNYSSELNVNALELDDSALYLCASSLAVLASRVSSYNEQFFGPGTRLTVL.

J is TRBJ2-3 and V is TRBV9, with 13 bases fitting TRBD2. After removal of 0 bases from V and 5 bases from J, the junction contained 3 bases not matched to a gene. Germline V gene lookup returns CDR1 SGDLS and CDR2 YYNGEE. The CDR3 has 16 residues. The CDR3 DNA sequence: TGTGCCAGCAGCGTAGGGACTAGCGGGAGTGGAGATACGCAGTATTTT. As protein: CASSVGTSGSGDTQYF.

The chain is built from TRBV4-3 and TRBJ2-7, with 12 bases lining up with TRBD2. After removal of 0 bases from V and 3 bases from J, the junction contained 6 bases not matched to a gene. CDR1 and CDR2 (germline): LGHNA, YSLEER. The CDR3 has 17 amino acids. CDR3 sequence reads: CASSQEWQGLAGYEQYF. CDR3 nucleotide sequence: TGCGCCAGCAGCCAAGAATGGCAGGGACTAGCGGGCTACGAGCAGTACTTC.

The chain employs TRBV19 and TRBJ1-5, with 7 positions matching TRBD1. Trimming took 5 bases from V and 4 from J; bases not matched to a gene: 11. Germline-derived CDR1 and CDR2 are LNHDA and SQIVND (reference sequence). The CDR3 extends over 16 amino acids. The CDR3 DNA reads as TGTGCCAGTAGTTCTACTCTGGGACAGAGGAATCAGCCCCAGCATTTT. Translated: CASSSTLGQRNQPQHF.

V usage is TRBV7-6 and J usage is TRBJ2-5; no clear D gene. Trimming took 5 bases from V and 4 from J, leaving 11 bases between them. Germline V CDR1 and CDR2: SGHVS, FNYEAQ. The CDR3 sequence is 13 residues long. The DNA for the CDR3 is TGTGCCAGCAGCGCCCGAAGAACAGAGACCCAGTACTTC. Translation gives CASSARRTETQYF. The full variable domain, rest sourced from reference TRBV7-6 and TRBJ2-5, is GAGVSQSPRYKVTKRGQDVALRCDPISGHVSLYWYRQALGQGPEFLTYFNYEAQQDKSGLPNDRFSAERPEGSISTLTIQRTEQRDSAMYRCASSARRTETQYFGPGTRLLVL.

This clone occurred once. The genes are TRBV2 and TRBJ2-7, with D unclear. V shed 4 bases and J shed 4 bases, with 2 bases lying between them. The CDR3 sequence is 10 residues long. Per the germline V gene, CDR1 is SNHLY and CDR2 is FYNNEI. The CDR3 region has the DNA TGTGCCAGCAGTGTATACGAGCAGTACTTC. As protein: CASSVYEQYF.

The chain has TRBV10-3 and TRBJ2-7; 10 bases agree with TRBD2. CDR3 size: 14 residues. V lost 10 bases, J lost 1 base, and 7 bases stayed unmatched. The germline CDR1 and CDR2 sequences are ENHRY and SYGVKD. The CDR3 reads CATHGLADSYEQYF. For the CDR3, the DNA is TGTGCCACCCATGGACTAGCGGATTCCTACGAGCAGTACTTC.

V is TRBV7-9 and J is TRBJ2-3, with 10 bases matching TRBD2. Trimming at V came to 1 base and at J to 5 bases, leaving 9 bases not matched to a gene. Germline V CDR1 and CDR2: SEHNR, FQNEAQ (reference sequence). The CDR3 has 17 amino acids. Here the CDR3 reads CASSLGSLAGVLDTQYF. The CDR3 DNA reads as TGTGCCAGCAGCTTAGGATCGCTAGCGGGAGTTCTAGATACGCAGTATTTT.

V is TRBV6-6 and J is TRBJ1-1, with D unresolved. This CDR3 is 13 amino acids long. Germline V gene sequence: CDR1 MNHNY, CDR2 SVGAGI (reference sequence). The V end lost 4 bases, the J end lost 5 bases, and 11 bases lay between the germline ends. The CDR3 sequence: CASSSDARTEAFF. CDR3 in DNA: TGTGCCAGCAGTTCGGATGCAAGGACTGAAGCTTTCTTT.

The chain employs TRBV11-2 and TRBJ1-2; D not resolved. Trimming cost V 7 bases and J 4 bases, with 10 bases left between them. Germline CDR1 reads SGHAT; CDR2 reads FQNNGV. The length of the CDR3 is 12 residues. The CDR3 coding sequence is TGTGCCAGCACTAACGGGGTCTATGGCTACACCTTC. It specifies CASTNGVYGYTF.

This chain joins TRBV6-1 and TRBJ2-7; TRBD1 agrees at 7 bases. The CDR3 length is 15 residues. Germline loops: CDR1 MNHNS, CDR2 SASEGT. Losses at the gene ends were 6 bases for V and 3 bases for J; bases not matched to a gene: 11. The DNA for the CDR3 is TGTGCCAGCAGACTGATAGACAGGGCGAGCTACGAGCAGTACTTC. It encodes CASRLIDRASYEQYF.

The chain has TRBV5-1 and TRBJ2-3, with D perhaps TRBD2 (5 bases). V was clipped by 2 bases and J by 0 bases, with 10 bases between them. CDR1 and CDR2 (germline): SGHRS, YFSETQ. The CDR3 totals 15 residues. The CDR3 loop reads CASSFGSGSTDTQYF. CDR3 DNA: TGCGCCAGCAGCTTTGGGAGCGGTAGCACAGATACGCAGTATTTT. The full variable domain, with the rest looked up from reference TRBV5-1 and TRBJ2-3, is KAGVTQTPRYLIKTRGQQVTLSCSPISGHRSVSWYQQTPGQGLQFLFEYFSETQRNKGNFPGRFSGRQFSNSRSEMNVSTLELGDSALYLCASSFGSGSTDTQYFGPGTRLTVL.

The chain links TRBV5-4 to TRBJ1-1; 12 bases fit TRBD1. Germline V gene data show CDR1 as SGHNT and CDR2 as YYREEE (reference sequence). V lost 0 bases, J lost 5 bases, and 5 bases stayed unmatched. The CDR3 loop spans 16 amino acids. The CDR3 nucleotides are TGTGCCAGCAGCTTGGGTGGGACAGGGGGCTTTACTGAAGCTTTCTTT. Translating gives CASSLGGTGGFTEAFF.

The CDR3 region has the DNA TGTGCCAGCAGTGAAGCGAACACCATATATTTT. Encoded protein: CASSEANTIYF. The rearrangement joins TRBV2 to TRBJ1-3; D remains unclear. The CDR3 runs 11 residues. Germline V lookup: CDR1 SNHLY, CDR2 FYNNEI. Trimming took 0 bases from V and 7 from J, leaving 1 base between them.

The V and J genes are TRBV5-1 and TRBJ2-2; unclear D gene. The CDR3 loop spans 15 amino acids. Trimming stripped 0 bases from V and 1 base from J, with 7 bases between. Looked up from germline, CDR1 is SGHRS and CDR2 is YFSETQ. CDR3 protein: CASSLGQQNTGELFF. CDR3 DNA: TGCGCCAGCAGCTTGGGCCAGCAGAACACCGGGGAGCTGTTTTTT.

The chain recombines TRBV6-5 with TRBJ2-7, with D perhaps TRBD1 (5 bases). V lost 5 bases and J 6 bases, leaving 11 bases between the germline ends. The germline V gene has CDR1 MNHEY and CDR2 SVGAGI. This CDR3 has 12 residues. The chain's CDR3 is CASSQGWGEQYF. The CDR3 region has the DNA TGTGCCAGCAGTCAGGGATGGGGCGAGCAGTACTTC.

The rearrangement joins TRBV11-2 to TRBJ2-2; 7 nucleotides agree with TRBD1. Trimming removed 5 bases from V and 3 bases from J; junction bases left unmatched: 9. Germline CDR1 SGHAT, CDR2 FQNNGV. The CDR3 has 16 residues. CDR3 sequence reads: CASSQMGQPYTGELFF. CDR3 coding DNA: TGTGCCAGCAGCCAAATGGGACAGCCTTACACCGGGGAGCTGTTTTTT.

The chain uses TRBV30 and TRBJ1-4; TRBD1 might be the D (5 bases). CDR3 size: 12 residues. In germline, CDR1 is GTSNPN, CDR2 SVGIG (reference sequence). V shed 5 bases and J shed 7 bases, with 11 bases lying between them. DNA for the CDR3: TGTGCCTGGTCGGGACCGGGTGAAAAACTGTTTTTT. Protein: CAWSGPGEKLFF.

This rearrangement joins TRBV28 to TRBJ1-3; no firm D call. Per the germline V gene, CDR1 is MDHEN and CDR2 is SYDVKM. Trimming took 5 bases from V and 0 from J, leaving 8 bases between them. The CDR3 length is 14 residues. Written as DNA, the CDR3 is TGTGCCAGCAGTGGTCCTCACTCTGGAAACACCATATATTTT. Protein product: CASSGPHSGNTIYF.

The chain combines TRBV6-6 with TRBJ1-2; 9 bases are a match to TRBD1. Germline V CDR1 and CDR2: MNHNY, SVGAGI (reference sequence). This CDR3 comprises 16 residues. Trimming at V came to 0 bases and at J to 7 bases, leaving 9 bases not matched to a gene. This chain's CDR3 is CASSYSTYRGPSGYTF. CDR3 bases: TGTGCCAGCAGTTACTCGACGTACAGGGGGCCATCTGGCTACACCTTC.

V is TRBV18 and J is TRBJ1-4; D not resolved. Deletions cut 4 bases from V and 0 bases from J, with 6 bases between. CDR1 KGHSH and CDR2 LQKENI come from the germline V gene. The length of the CDR3 is 14 residues. The CDR3 protein is CASSLGATNEKLFF. The CDR3 DNA reads as TGTGCCAGCTCACTGGGTGCAACTAATGAAAAACTGTTTTTT.

CDR3 sequence (DNA): TGTGCCAGCAGCGCTGACTCTGACTACGAGCAGTACTTC. Translation gives CASSADSDYEQYF. The V call is TRBV27, the J call TRBJ2-7; D is ambiguous. The CDR3 length is 13 residues. The V and J ends lost 6 bases and 3 bases respectively, with 12 bases between them. The V gene's germline CDR1 is MNHEY and CDR2 SMNVEV (reference sequence).